Listed here is a single T cell receptor beta chain. What it binds is unknown. Assay used: immunoSEQ multiplex PCR; TCRdb lists only in-frame clones, some missing. The sample yields more than 85,000 clones, 80% to 95% seen once. This sample was included in a study of siplizumab effects on memory and regulatory T cells. Germline V gives CDR1 LGHNT, CDR2 FRNRAP. This CDR3 is built from 11 residues. V shed 1 base and J shed 13 bases, with 10 bases lying between them. Points from the study as a whole: Among mappable alloreactive CD4+ clones, the Treg-derived fraction averaged approximately 70% with siplizumab versus under 30% in controls. Naive T cell populations appeared to exhibit greater diversity than memory cells and appeared to be major alloresponse contributors. Roughly 75-95% of dividing CD4+ or CD8+ clones were without an attributable naive or memory phenotype.

The V call is TRBV12-5, the J call TRBJ1-1; tentative D call: TRBD1 (5 bases). The sample consisted of CD4+ T cells sorted from blood. The receptor's source is a human donor in good health. The CDR3: CASGLENRHFF. CDR3 DNA: TGTGCTAGTGGTTTGGAGAACAGGCATTTCTTT.